This T cell receptor beta chain was profiled in a study of blood T cell repertoires in COVID-19. In the study overall: Whether acute or convalescent, the COVID-19 samples came from the United States, Italy and Spain. PBMCs, B-cell-depleted T cells, or T cells were the source of the cDNA or gDNA that made up the material.

Per the germline V gene, CDR1 is MNHEY and CDR2 is SVGAGI. This CDR3 comprises 14 residues. Trimming left V 2 bases short and J 4 bases short, with 11 bases between. This clone appeared once. Sequencing was performed with immunoSEQ multiplex PCR; in TCRdb, only in-frame clones are kept and a portion is missing. The data contain 410,000 or so clones, roughly 88% of them singletons. The receptor was derived from a woman under 40 with active or convalescent COVID-19. The V gene is TRBV6-5, the J gene TRBJ1-1; D may be TRBD1 (5 bases). Sequencing used peripheral blood. CDR3 loop: CASSYGEGVTEAFF. CDR3 nucleotide sequence: TGTGCCAGCAGTTACGGCGAAGGGGTCACTGAAGCTTTCTTT.